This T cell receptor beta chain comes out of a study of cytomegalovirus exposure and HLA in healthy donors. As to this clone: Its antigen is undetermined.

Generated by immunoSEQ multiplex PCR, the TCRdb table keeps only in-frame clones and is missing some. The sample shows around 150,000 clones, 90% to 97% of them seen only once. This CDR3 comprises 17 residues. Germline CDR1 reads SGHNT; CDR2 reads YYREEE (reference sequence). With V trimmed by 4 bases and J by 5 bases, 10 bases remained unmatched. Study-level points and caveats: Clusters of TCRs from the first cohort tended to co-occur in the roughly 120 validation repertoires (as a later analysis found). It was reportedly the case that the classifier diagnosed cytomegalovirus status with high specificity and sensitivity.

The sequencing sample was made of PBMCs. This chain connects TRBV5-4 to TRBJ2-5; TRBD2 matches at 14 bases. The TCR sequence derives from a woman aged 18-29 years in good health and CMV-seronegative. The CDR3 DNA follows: TGTGCCAGCAGCCCCGGACTAGCGGGGGGCGATGTGGAGACCCAGTACTTC. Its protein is CASSPGLAGGDVETQYF.